This section outlines one TCR beta chain sequence together with its context. The antigen is not known. The CDR3 has 13 amino acids. With 5 bases removed from V and 3 bases from J, the gap between germline ends came to 10 bases. Germline CDR1 is LNHDA and CDR2 is SQIVND (reference sequence). The data are from a study of persistence of HIV-infected CD4 T cells. Overall study: A couple of participants gave one leukapheresis sample; others gave up to about 180 mL blood repeatedly.

Cells were stimulated with CMV-infected fibroblast lysates at 8.5 to 10 ug/mL. CD40L/CD69 double-negative CD45RO-high memory CD4+ T cells were collected. The immunoSEQ assay was version 4, run in survey mode. Generated by immunoSEQ multiplex PCR, the TCRdb table keeps only in-frame clones and is missing some. The table includes tens of thousands of clones, about 81% detected once. The rearrangement links TRBV19 to TRBJ1-1; possible D gene TRBD1, 5 bases. The material was CD4+ T cells sorted from PBMCs after roughly 17-hour stimulation, obtained from a patient who received antiretroviral therapy. The TCR comes from an adult man with HIV who was CMV-seropositive. CDR3 amino acids: CASSVDRYTEAFF. CDR3 coding DNA: TGTGCCAGTAGTGTCGACAGATACACTGAAGCTTTCTTT.